This T cell receptor beta chain is from a study of identical twins. Findings and caveats of the study: Fewer insertions characterized abundant cord blood beta clonotypes, whereas memory repertoires showed none.

This clonotype was counted between two and nine times. Its antigen is not known. cDNA molecules carried unique molecular identifiers, and template switching added a universal primer site. TCRdb recomputed calls from the 5' RACE reads with MiXCR, one row per CDR3 protein. The sample consists of about 570,000 distinct CDR3 sequences, roughly 9.9% of them appearing once. This CDR3 comprises 12 residues. Trimming left V 7 bases short and J 2 bases short, with 8 bases between. Looked up from germline, CDR1 is MNHEY and CDR2 is SVGAGI. The sample was also linked to a second study, of yellow fever vaccine responses in identical twins.

This clonotype originated in a young woman in good health. This sequence joins TRBV6-5 and TRBJ2-5; possible D gene TRBD2, 6 bases. Material: PBMCs. The CDR3 DNA is TGTGCCAGCATCGGGAGTCAAGAGACCCAGTACTTC. Amino acids: CASIGSQETQYF.